These T cell receptor beta chains were read from a single sample in a study of blood T cell repertoires in COVID-19. The protocol was immunoSEQ multiplex PCR, while the TCRdb copy is restricted to in-frame clones and leaves out a portion. The sample lists just under 350,000 clones, about 90% occurring once. The material sequenced was peripheral blood. These TCRs come from a woman aged 18-35 years who had recovered from COVID-19. CDR3s include the opening cysteine and the closing phenylalanine or tryptophan.

len,j_gene,v_gene,CDR3aa
17,TRBJ2-4,TRBV29-1,CSVEVVDGVVAKNIQYF
17,TRBJ2-1,TRBV19,CASSSQRTSGRYNEQFF
15,TRBJ2-1,TRBV12-5,CASGFGSDSYNEQFF
11,TRBJ1-4,TRBV30,CAHSGSEKLFF
13,TRBJ2-3,TRBV12-3/TRBV12-4,CASKISSTDTQYF
13,TRBJ1-2,TRBV19,CAIHRTGERGYTF
13,TRBJ1-2,TRBV6-2/TRBV6-3,CASSYSRLAGYTF
14,TRBJ1-6,TRBV9,CASSVQGSNSPLHF
15,TRBJ2-3,TRBV5-6,CASSYLSGPGDTQYF
14,TRBJ2-4,TRBV5-4,CASSQDRSRHIQYF
14,TRBJ2-5,TRBV5-1,CASSQGQIEETQYF
16,TRBJ2-1,TRBV5-1,CASSLAAGGPYDEQFF
15,TRBJ2-3,TRBV30,CAWTLGVGDRNTQYF
13,TRBJ2-3,TRBV2,CASSREARDTQYF
14,TRBJ1-2,TRBV27,CASSSLTGTYGYTF
16,TRBJ1-3,TRBV7-8,CASSLGRRGRGNTIYF
13,TRBJ1-2,TRBV29-1,CSINTGLGYGYTF
15,TRBJ2-3,TRBV3-1/TRBV3-2,CASSPTGGKADTQYF